Listed here are 21 T cell receptor beta chains from one sample, sequenced in a study of cytomegalovirus exposure and HLA in healthy donors. PCR involved 60 Vbeta and 13 Jbeta primers. Profiling relied on immunoSEQ multiplex PCR, and the TCRdb table lists in-frame clones only, not all of them. The repertoire includes 150,000 to 180,000 clones, more than 75% of them detected once, and 7.7% sits in the top ten. The sequenced sample consisted of PBMCs. All receptors come from a man younger than 40 in good health and CMV-seropositive.

The chain links TRBV4-1 to TRBJ1-5, with 11 bases aligning to TRBD1. This CDR3 has 17 amino acids. With V trimmed by 2 bases and J by 2 bases, 5 bases remained unmatched. Looked up from germline, CDR1 is MGHRA and CDR2 is YSYEKL. The CDR3, as DNA: TGCGCCAGCAGCCAACGGACAGGGGGCGATGGCAATCAGCCCCAGCATTTT. It is translated as CASSQRTGGDGNQPQHF.

This clone was recorded a few times. The V and J genes are TRBV19 and TRBJ1-1; 8 bases are a match to TRBD1. CDR1 and CDR2 from the germline V gene are LNHDA and SQIVND (reference sequence). The CDR3 has 15 residues. With 7 bases clipped from V and 1 base from J, the junction kept 8 bases outside the gene matches. This CDR3 is CASIRDRGPNTEAFF. CDR3 in DNA: TGTGCCAGTATTCGAGACAGGGGTCCGAACACTGAAGCTTTCTTT.

The rearrangement links TRBV30 to TRBJ2-1; 7 nucleotides align to TRBD2. There are 14 residues in the CDR3. V lost 0 bases and J lost 4; bases outside the gene matches: 3. Germline V gives CDR1 GTSNPN, CDR2 SVGIG (reference sequence). The CDR3 nucleotides read TGTGCCTGGAGTGTAGGACTAGGGTACAATGAGCAGTTCTTC. This codes for CAWSVGLGYNEQFF. The whole variable domain, filled in from reference TRBV30 and TRBJ2-1, reads SQTIHQWPATLVQPVGSPLSLECTVEGTSNPNLYWYRQAAGRGLQLLFYSVGIGQISSEVPQNLSASRPQDRQFILSSKKLLLSDSGFYLCAWSVGLGYNEQFFGPGTRLTVL.

There are a few counts of this clone. The V call is TRBV15, the J call TRBJ1-5, with D perhaps matching TRBD1 (6 bases). CDR1 and CDR2 (germline): LNHNV, YYDKDF (reference sequence). V shed 2 bases and J shed 3 bases, with 11 bases lying between them. This CDR3 is 15 amino acids long. Written as DNA, the CDR3 is TGTGCCACCAGCAGACTACAGGGTCCCAATCAGCCCCAGCATTTT. This encodes CATSRLQGPNQPQHF.

The chain recombines TRBV18 with TRBJ1-5; 12 bases agree with TRBD1. This CDR3 spans 20 amino acids. Germline values: CDR1 KGHSH, CDR2 LQKENI. J gave up 2 bases and V 6 bases, and 17 bases lay outside the gene matches. Written as DNA, the CDR3 is TGTGCCAGCTCTCCAGGGATTGGGACAGGGGGCCTATTGGGCAATCAGCCCCAGCATTTT. Amino acids: CASSPGIGTGGLLGNQPQHF.

This clone was picked up a small number of times. The J gene is TRBJ2-2, the V gene TRBV29-1; 8 bases fit TRBD2. The V gene end was trimmed by 4 bases and the J gene end by 0 bases; junction bases not matched to a gene: 1. This CDR3 region has 14 residues. Germline V gives CDR1 SQVTM, CDR2 ANQGSEA. The CDR3 region is CSVGAGANTGELFF. As DNA, the CDR3 is TGCAGCGTTGGAGCGGGGGCGAACACCGGGGAGCTGTTTTTT.

V usage is TRBV6-5 and J usage is TRBJ2-7, with no clear D. The length of the CDR3 is 14 residues. V was trimmed by 6 bases and J by 5 bases, leaving 17 bases between them. CDR1 and CDR2 (germline): MNHEY, SVGAGI. CDR3 region: CASRKQTRIHEQYF. CDR3 in DNA: TGTGCCAGCAGAAAACAAACCAGGATCCACGAGCAGTACTTC.

The rearrangement links TRBV5-1 to TRBJ2-7, with TRBD2 matching over 14 bases. The CDR3 runs 15 residues. With V trimmed by 3 bases and J by 2 bases, 1 base remained unmatched. Germline lookup yields CDR1 SGHRS and CDR2 YFSETQ. The CDR3 DNA reads TGCGCCAGCAGCTGGACTAGCGGGAGGCCCTACGAGCAGTACTTC. Its translation is CASSWTSGRPYEQYF.

The V and J genes are TRBV7-9 and TRBJ1-2, with no clear D. Germline CDR1 SEHNR, CDR2 FQNEAQ (reference sequence). The CDR3 runs to 15 residues. With 4 bases removed from V and 5 bases from J, the gap between germline ends came to 17 bases. CDR3 loop: CASSSGIRLGYGYTF. Written as DNA, the CDR3 is TGTGCCAGCAGCTCGGGGATCCGGCTCGGATATGGCTACACCTTC.

V and J are TRBV9 and TRBJ2-1, with 8 nucleotides matching TRBD1. V shed 2 bases, J shed 12 bases, and the junction held 7 bases outside the gene matches. The CDR3 runs 13 residues. The V gene's germline CDR1 is SGDLS and CDR2 YYNGEE. The DNA of the CDR3 is TGTGCCAGCAGCGTTGACAGGGGATGGAGGCAGTTCTTC. Its protein is CASSVDRGWRQFF.

The chain uses TRBV6-6 and TRBJ2-7; 8 bases are shared with TRBD1. CDR3 length: 12 residues. CDR1 and CDR2 from the germline V gene are MNHNY and SVGAGI (reference sequence). Trimming took 7 bases from V and 7 from J; bases not matched to a gene: 6. For the CDR3, the DNA is TGTGCCAGCAAGACAGGGGATGTGGAGCAGTACTTC. Translation gives CASKTGDVEQYF.

The V call is TRBV11-2, the J call TRBJ2-1, with TRBD2 matching over 13 bases. The CDR3 is 15 amino acids. J lost 6 bases, V lost 4 bases, and 3 bases had no gene match. Germline V gene sequence: CDR1 SGHAT, CDR2 FQNNGV. DNA of the CDR3: TGTGCCAGCAGCTCCCGGACTAGCGGGGGCAATGAGCAGTTCTTC. Its protein is CASSSRTSGGNEQFF.

In regard to this clone: At the DNA level, this CDR3 is encoded by other sequences in the same sample as well. V is TRBV27 and J is TRBJ2-5, with TRBD2 matching 11 bases. Germline V gene data show CDR1 as MNHEY and CDR2 as SMNVEV (reference sequence). CDR3 length: 15 amino acids. V shed 1 base and J 5 bases; nucleotides not matched to a gene: 3. In DNA, the CDR3 is TGTGCCAGCAGTTTATTAGCGGGAGGGAGGGAGACCCAGTACTTC. The encoded protein is CASSLLAGGRETQYF.

The rearrangement joins TRBV4-1 to TRBJ2-5, with D maybe TRBD1 (7 bases). Trimming removed 2 bases at V and 5 bases at J, with 12 bases between. CDR3 length equals 14 residues. CDR1 is MGHRA, CDR2 YSYEKL, per germline. This CDR3 is CASSQSGGSETQYF. The DNA of the CDR3 is TGCGCCAGCAGCCAATCAGGGGGGTCGGAGACCCAGTACTTC.

The chain is built from TRBV4-1 and TRBJ2-1; 8 positions match TRBD2. The germline V gene has CDR1 MGHRA and CDR2 YSYEKL. The CDR3 covers 16 residues. The V segment lost 4 bases and the J segment 4 bases; nucleotides outside the gene matches: 9. The CDR3 bases are TGCGCCAGCAGCCCGTCCGTAGCGGGGAGTTACAATGAGCAGTTCTTC. Protein: CASSPSVAGSYNEQFF.

The rearrangement joins TRBV9 to TRBJ1-2, with D perhaps TRBD1 (5 bases). Germline-derived CDR1 and CDR2 are SGDLS and YYNGEE. The CDR3 is 15 residues long. V lost 0 bases and J lost 4, with 13 bases in between. The CDR3 nucleotides read TGTGCCAGCAGCGTAGAAGGTACAAGGGGCTATGGCTACACCTTC. Amino acid sequence: CASSVEGTRGYGYTF.

Sample share makes this clone medium-sized. The chain links TRBV2 to TRBJ1-2; D is unresolved. Germline V gene lookup returns CDR1 SNHLY and CDR2 FYNNEI. This CDR3 spans 13 amino acids. Trimming removed 6 bases at V and 3 bases at J, with 11 bases between. Written as DNA, the CDR3 is TGTGCCAGCAGCCCAATAGAGGACTATGGCTACACCTTC. Translating it yields CASSPIEDYGYTF. Combining the CDR3 with reference TRBV2 and TRBJ1-2 gives the whole variable domain EPEVTQTPSHQVTQMGQEVILRCVPISNHLYFYWYRQILGQKVEFLVSFYNNEISEKSEIFDDQFSVERPDGSNFTLKIRSTKLEDSAMYFCASSPIEDYGYTFGSGTRLTVV.

This chain connects TRBV7-6 to TRBJ1-2; 8 bases are a match to TRBD1. Germline CDR1 SGHVS, CDR2 FNYEAQ. The junction had 4 bases not matched to a gene; V was cut back by 5 bases and J by 5 bases. The CDR3 extends over 13 amino acids. The CDR3 bases are TGTGCCAGCAGCCCAGGGACAGGTTATGGCTACACCTTC. This sequence encodes CASSPGTGYGYTF.

This clone showed up just a few times. V usage is TRBV4-1 and J usage is TRBJ1-1; D not certain. Trimming shortened V by 0 bases and J by 4 bases, and 12 bases separated the two germline ends. The CDR3 sequence is 15 residues long. Per the germline V gene, CDR1 is MGHRA and CDR2 is YSYEKL. The CDR3 nucleotides are TGCGCCAGCAGCCAAGACCTTTCGGGGAGCACTGAAGCTTTCTTT. It specifies CASSQDLSGSTEAFF.

This chain uses TRBV27 with TRBJ2-5, with D possibly being TRBD1 (5 bases). The germline V gene has CDR1 MNHEY and CDR2 SMNVEV (reference sequence). The CDR3 is made up of 13 amino acids. Trimming removed 5 bases from V and 3 bases from J, with 10 bases in between. The CDR3 spells CASSLRGEETQYF. The CDR3 bases are TGTGCCAGCAGTCTAAGGGGCGAAGAGACCCAGTACTTC.

The CDR3 reads CASSPGQGRSGELFF. The DNA of the CDR3 is TGTGCCAGCAGCCCAGGACAGGGGAGGTCCGGGGAGCTGTTTTTT. This chain connects TRBV5-4 to TRBJ2-2; 9 bases agree with TRBD1. V lost 4 bases, J lost 6 bases, and 7 bases stayed unmatched. The CDR3 length is 15 residues. CDR1 SGHNT and CDR2 YYREEE come from the germline V gene (reference sequence).